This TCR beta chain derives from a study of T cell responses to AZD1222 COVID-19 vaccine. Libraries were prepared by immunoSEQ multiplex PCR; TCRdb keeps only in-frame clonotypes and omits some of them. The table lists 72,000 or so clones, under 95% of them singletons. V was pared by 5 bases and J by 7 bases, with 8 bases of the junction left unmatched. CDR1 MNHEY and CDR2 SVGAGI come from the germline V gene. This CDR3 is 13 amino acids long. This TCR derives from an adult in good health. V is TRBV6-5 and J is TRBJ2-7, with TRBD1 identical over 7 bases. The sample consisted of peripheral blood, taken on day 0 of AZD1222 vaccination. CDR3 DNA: TGTGCCAGCAGTCCATCGACAGGGTATGAGCAGTACTTC. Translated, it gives CASSPSTGYEQYF.